This is a list of T cell receptor beta chains from one sample in a study of blood T cells in healthy people across ages. TCRdb called the 5' RACE reads again in MiXCR, with one record for every CDR3 protein. This sample yields around 1,700,000 distinct CDR3 sequences, of which 25% to 30% are seen a single time; less than 9.5% belongs to the top ten. Sequencing was done on a sample of blood. The receptors originated from a woman between 25 and 40 years old in good health. Both conserved end residues are part of each CDR3. A D gene is named only where the DNA matches it firmly. For some rows the clone size is stated as once, few or many, or as a class when expanded; others skip it.

D gene,clone size,J gene,V gene,CDR3 protein,CDR3 DNA
-,-,TRBJ2-5,TRBV7-2,CASSFSFETQYF,TGTGCCAGCAGCTTTAGCTTTGAGACCCAGTACTTC
-,few,TRBJ2-5,TRBV27,CASSPYNLQETQYF,TGTGCCAGCAGTCCATACAACCTCCAAGAGACCCAGTACTTC
-,-,TRBJ2-1,TRBV4-3,CASSQVEGADSYNEQFF,TGCGCCAGCAGCCAAGTCGAGGGAGCGGACTCCTACAATGAGCAGTTCTTC
TRBD2,-,TRBJ2-3,TRBV20-1,CSGERGSTDTQYF,TGCAGTGGAGAGCGGGGGTCCACAGATACGCAGTATTTT
TRBD1,few,TRBJ1-2,TRBV7-3,CASGEGASYGYTF,TGTGCCAGCGGCGAGGGGGCGTCGTACGGCTACACCTTC
TRBD1,many,TRBJ2-1,TRBV12-3/TRBV12-4,CASRENGQARGNNEQFF,TGTGCCAGCAGAGAGAACGGACAGGCAAGGGGTAACAATGAGCAGTTCTTC
-,-,TRBJ1-1,TRBV6-4,CASSGTVAAFF,TGTGCCAGCAGTGGGACAGTTGCTGCTTTCTTT
-,-,TRBJ1-2,TRBV7-9,CASSLRGKANYGYTF,TGTGCCAGCAGCCTTAGGGGGAAAGCTAACTATGGCTACACCTTC
TRBD2,-,TRBJ2-1,TRBV20-1,CSANIIAGGPGEQFF,TGCAGTGCCAATATCATAGCGGGAGGGCCCGGTGAGCAGTTCTTC
TRBD2,few,TRBJ2-5,TRBV12-3/TRBV12-4,CASSFEGGRSYF,TGTGCCAGCAGTTTCGAGGGCGGGAGGTCGTACTTC
-,-,TRBJ2-6,TRBV5-1,CASSPGQLFSGANVLTF,TGCGCCAGCAGCCCAGGACAGTTATTCTCTGGGGCCAACGTCCTGACTTTC
TRBD2,-,TRBJ2-7,TRBV15,CATSSGQGGHYEQYF,TGTGCCACCAGCAGCGGGCAGGGAGGGCACTACGAGCAGTACTTC
-,few,TRBJ2-5,TRBV7-9,CASSPTPQGQETQYF,TGCGCCAGCAGCCCGACCCCACAGGGCCAAGAGACCCAGTACTTC
-,many,TRBJ2-1,TRBV24-1,CATSDSDQHEQFF,TGTGCCACCAGTGACTCAGATCAACACGAGCAGTTCTTC
-,-,TRBJ2-1,TRBV24-1,CATSDHGTSVGQFF,TGTGCCACCAGTGACCACGGGACTTCGGTAGGGCAGTTCTTC
-,few,TRBJ1-1,TRBV12-3/TRBV12-4,CASSLARSAGNTEAFF,TGTGCCAGCAGTTTAGCCCGATCGGCGGGGAACACTGAAGCTTTCTTT